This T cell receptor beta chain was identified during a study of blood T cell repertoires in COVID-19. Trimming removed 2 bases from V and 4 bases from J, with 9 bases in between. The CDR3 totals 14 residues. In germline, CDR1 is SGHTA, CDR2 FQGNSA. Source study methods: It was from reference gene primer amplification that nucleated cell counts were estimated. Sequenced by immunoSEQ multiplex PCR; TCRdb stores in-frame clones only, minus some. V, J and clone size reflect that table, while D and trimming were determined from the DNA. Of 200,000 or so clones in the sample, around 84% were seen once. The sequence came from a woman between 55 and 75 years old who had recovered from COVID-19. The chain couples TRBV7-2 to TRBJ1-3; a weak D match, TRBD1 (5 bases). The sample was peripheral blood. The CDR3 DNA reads TGTGCCAGCAGCTTATTTGCAGGGGGAAACACCATATATTTT. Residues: CASSLFAGGNTIYF. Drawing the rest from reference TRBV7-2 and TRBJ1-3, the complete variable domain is GAGVSQSPSNKVTEKGKDVELRCDPISGHTALYWYRQSLGQGLEFLIYFQGNSAPDKSGLPSDRFSAERTGGSVSTLTIQRTQQEDSAVYLCASSLFAGGNTIYFGEGSWLTVV.